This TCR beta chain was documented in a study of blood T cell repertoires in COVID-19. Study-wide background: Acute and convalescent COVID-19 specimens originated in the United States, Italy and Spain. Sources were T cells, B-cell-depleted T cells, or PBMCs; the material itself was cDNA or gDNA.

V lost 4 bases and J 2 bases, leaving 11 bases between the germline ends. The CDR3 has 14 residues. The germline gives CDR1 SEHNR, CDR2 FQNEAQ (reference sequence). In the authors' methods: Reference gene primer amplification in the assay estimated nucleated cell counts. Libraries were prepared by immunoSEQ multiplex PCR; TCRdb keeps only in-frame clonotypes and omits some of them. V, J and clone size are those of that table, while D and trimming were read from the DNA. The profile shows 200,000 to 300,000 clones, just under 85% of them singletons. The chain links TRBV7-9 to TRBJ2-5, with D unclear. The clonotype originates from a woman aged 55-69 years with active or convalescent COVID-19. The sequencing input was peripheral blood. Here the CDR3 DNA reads TGTGCCAGCAGCTACACCCTCCCTCAAGAGACCCAGTACTTC. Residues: CASSYTLPQETQYF.